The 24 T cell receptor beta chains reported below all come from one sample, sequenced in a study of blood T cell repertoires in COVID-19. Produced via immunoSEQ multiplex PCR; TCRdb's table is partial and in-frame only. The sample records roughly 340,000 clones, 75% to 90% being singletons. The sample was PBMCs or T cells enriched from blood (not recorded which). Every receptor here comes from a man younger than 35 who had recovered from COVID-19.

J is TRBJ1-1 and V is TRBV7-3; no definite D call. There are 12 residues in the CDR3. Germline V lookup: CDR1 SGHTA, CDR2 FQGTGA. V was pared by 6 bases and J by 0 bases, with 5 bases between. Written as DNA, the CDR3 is TGTGCCAGCAGTTCGGTGAACACTGAAGCTTTCTTT. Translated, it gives CASSSVNTEAFF.

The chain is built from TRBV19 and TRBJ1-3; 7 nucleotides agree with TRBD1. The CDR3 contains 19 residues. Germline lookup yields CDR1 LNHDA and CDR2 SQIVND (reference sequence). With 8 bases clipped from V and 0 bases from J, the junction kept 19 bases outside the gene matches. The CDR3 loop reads CASSEAATGPYLSGNTIYF. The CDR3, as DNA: TGTGCCAGTTCGGAAGCCGCGACAGGGCCTTACCTCTCTGGAAACACCATATATTTT.

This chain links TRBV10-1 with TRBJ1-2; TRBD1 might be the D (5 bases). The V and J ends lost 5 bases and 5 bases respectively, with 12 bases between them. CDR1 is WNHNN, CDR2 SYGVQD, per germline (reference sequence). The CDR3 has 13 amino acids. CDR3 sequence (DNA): TGCGCCAGCAGTCCACAGGACGGTTATGGCTACACCTTC. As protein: CASSPQDGYGYTF.

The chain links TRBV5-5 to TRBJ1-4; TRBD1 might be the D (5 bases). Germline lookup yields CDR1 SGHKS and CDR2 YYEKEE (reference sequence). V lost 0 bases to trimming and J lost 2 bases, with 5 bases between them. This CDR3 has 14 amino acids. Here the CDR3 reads CASSLAGTNEKLFF. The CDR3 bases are TGTGCCAGCAGCTTGGCAGGGACTAATGAAAAACTGTTTTTT.

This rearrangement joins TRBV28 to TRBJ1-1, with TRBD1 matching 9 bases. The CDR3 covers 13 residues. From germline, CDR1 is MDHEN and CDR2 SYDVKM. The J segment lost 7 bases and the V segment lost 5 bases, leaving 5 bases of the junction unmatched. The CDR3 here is CASSNRGQIEAFF. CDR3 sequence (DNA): TGTGCCAGCAGTAACAGGGGGCAAATTGAAGCTTTCTTT.

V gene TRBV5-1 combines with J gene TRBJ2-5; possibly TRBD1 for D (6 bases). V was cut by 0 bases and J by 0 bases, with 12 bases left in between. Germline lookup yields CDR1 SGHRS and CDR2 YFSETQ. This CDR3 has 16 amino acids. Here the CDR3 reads CASSLVLGANQETQYF. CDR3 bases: TGCGCCAGCAGCTTGGTGCTGGGGGCAAACCAAGAGACCCAGTACTTC.

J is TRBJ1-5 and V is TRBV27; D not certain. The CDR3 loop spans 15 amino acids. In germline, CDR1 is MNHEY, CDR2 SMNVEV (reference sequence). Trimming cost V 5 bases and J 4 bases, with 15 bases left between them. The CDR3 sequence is CASSREGIGNQPQHF. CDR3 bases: TGTGCCAGCAGTCGGGAAGGCATAGGAAATCAGCCCCAGCATTTT.

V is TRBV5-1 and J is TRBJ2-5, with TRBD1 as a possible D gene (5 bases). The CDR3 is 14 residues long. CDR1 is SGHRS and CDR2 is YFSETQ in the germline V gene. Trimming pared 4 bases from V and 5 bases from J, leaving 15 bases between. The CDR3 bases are TGCGCCAGCAGCGTGAGGCCCAGGGCGGAGACCCAGTACTTC. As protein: CASSVRPRAETQYF.

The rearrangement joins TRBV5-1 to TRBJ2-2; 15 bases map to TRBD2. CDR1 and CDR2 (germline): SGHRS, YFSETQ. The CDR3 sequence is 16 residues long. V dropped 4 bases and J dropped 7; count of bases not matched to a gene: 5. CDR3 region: CASSGTSGGPSGELFF. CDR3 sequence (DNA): TGCGCCAGCAGCGGGACTAGCGGGGGGCCCAGCGGGGAGCTGTTTTTT.

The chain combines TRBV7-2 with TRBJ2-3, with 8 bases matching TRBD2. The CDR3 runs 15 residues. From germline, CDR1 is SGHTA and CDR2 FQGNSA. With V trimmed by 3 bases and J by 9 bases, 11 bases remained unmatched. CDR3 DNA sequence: TGTGCCAGCAGCTTTCAGTCCACTAGCGGTGGGACGCAGTATTTT. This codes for CASSFQSTSGGTQYF.

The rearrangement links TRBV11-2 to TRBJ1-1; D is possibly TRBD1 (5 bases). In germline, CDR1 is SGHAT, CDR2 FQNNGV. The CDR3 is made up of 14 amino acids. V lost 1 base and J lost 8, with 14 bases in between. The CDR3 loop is CASSLGPGLREAFF. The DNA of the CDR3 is TGTGCCAGCAGCTTAGGGCCGGGACTGAGAGAAGCTTTCTTT.

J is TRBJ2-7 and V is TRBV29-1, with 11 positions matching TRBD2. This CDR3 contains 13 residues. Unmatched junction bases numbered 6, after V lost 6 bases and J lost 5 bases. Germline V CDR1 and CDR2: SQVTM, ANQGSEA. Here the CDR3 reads CSVLAGGGNEQYF. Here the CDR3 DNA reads TGCAGCGTCCTAGCGGGAGGAGGGAACGAGCAGTACTTC.

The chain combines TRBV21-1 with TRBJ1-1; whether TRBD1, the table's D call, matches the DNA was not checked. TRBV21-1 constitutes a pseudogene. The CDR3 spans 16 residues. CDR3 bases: TGTGCCAGCAGCAAACTAGCTGAGACAGGGGACACTGAAGCTTTCTTT. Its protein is CASSKLAETGDTEAFF.

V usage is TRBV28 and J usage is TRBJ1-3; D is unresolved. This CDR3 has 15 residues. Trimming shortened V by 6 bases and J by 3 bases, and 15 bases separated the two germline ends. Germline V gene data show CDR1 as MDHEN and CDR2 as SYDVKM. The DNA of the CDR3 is TGTGCCAGCAGCCTCGACACGGCTCTTGGAAACACCATATATTTT. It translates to CASSLDTALGNTIYF.

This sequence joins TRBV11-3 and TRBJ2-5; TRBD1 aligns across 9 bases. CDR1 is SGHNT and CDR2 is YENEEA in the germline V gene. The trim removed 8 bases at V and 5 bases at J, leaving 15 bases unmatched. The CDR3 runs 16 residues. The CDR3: CASSSSGTGSLETQYF. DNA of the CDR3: TGTGCCAGCTCATCTTCCGGGACAGGGTCTCTGGAGACCCAGTACTTC.

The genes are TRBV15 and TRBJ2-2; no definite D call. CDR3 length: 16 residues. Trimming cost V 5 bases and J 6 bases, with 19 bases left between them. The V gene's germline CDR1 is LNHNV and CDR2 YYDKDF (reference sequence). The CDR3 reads CATSARRPGEAGELFF. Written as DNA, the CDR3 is TGTGCCACCAGCGCCAGACGGCCTGGAGAGGCCGGGGAGCTGTTTTTT.

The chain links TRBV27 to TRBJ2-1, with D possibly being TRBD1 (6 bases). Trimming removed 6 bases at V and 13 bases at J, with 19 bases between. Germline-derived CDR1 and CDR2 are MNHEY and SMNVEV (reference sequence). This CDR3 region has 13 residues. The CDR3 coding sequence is TGTGCCAGCAGGGTGACAGGCGCTGGGCTACAGTTCTTC. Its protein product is CASRVTGAGLQFF.

The CDR3 protein is CASSPGDKHTQYF. CDR3 DNA sequence: TGTGCCAGCTCACCGGGGGACAAACATACGCAGTATTTT. The chain is built from TRBV18 and TRBJ2-3, with a tentative D call TRBD1 (6 bases). CDR3 size: 13 residues. The germline CDR1 and CDR2 sequences are KGHSH and LQKENI. Trimming stripped 3 bases from V and 7 bases from J, with 11 bases between.

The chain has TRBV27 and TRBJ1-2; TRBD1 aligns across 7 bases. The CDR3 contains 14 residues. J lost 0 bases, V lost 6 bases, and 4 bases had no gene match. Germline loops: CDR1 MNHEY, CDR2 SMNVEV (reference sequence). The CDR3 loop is CASSADRSNYGYTF. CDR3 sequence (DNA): TGTGCCAGCAGCGCGGACAGGTCTAACTATGGCTACACCTTC.

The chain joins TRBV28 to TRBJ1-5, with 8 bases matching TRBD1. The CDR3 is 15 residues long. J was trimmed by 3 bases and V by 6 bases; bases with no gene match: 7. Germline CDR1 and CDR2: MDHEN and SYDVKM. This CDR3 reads CASSSGQGNNQPQHF. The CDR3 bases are TGTGCCAGCAGCTCCGGACAGGGAAACAATCAGCCCCAGCATTTT.

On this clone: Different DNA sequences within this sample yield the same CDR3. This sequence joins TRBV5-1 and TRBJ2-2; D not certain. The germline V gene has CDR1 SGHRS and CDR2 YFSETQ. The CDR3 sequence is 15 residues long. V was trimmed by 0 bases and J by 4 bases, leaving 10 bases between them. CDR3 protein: CASSLDRVSTGELFF. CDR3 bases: TGCGCCAGCAGCTTGGATCGGGTCAGCACCGGGGAGCTGTTTTTT.

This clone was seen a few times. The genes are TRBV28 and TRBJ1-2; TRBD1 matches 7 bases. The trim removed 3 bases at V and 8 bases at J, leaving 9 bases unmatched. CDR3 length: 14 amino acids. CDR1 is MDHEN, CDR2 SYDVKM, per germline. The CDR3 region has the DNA TGTGCCAGCAGTTTCGGCCAGGGGGTTATGGGCTACACCTTC. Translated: CASSFGQGVMGYTF.

The CDR3 sequence is CASSYGTGGYNEQFF. As DNA, the CDR3 is TGTGCCAGCAGCTACGGGACAGGGGGCTACAATGAGCAGTTCTTC. The chain is built from TRBV28 and TRBJ2-1; 11 bases are a match to TRBD1. CDR1 is MDHEN and CDR2 is SYDVKM in the germline V gene. This CDR3 comprises 15 residues. The J segment lost 3 bases and the V segment lost 6 bases, leaving 4 bases of the junction unmatched.

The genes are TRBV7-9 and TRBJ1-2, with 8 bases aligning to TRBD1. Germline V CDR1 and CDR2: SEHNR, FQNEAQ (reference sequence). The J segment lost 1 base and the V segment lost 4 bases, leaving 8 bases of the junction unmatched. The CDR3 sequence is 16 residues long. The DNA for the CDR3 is TGTGCCAGCAGCTCCCAGACAGGGGATCGTAACTATGGCTACACCTTC. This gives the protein CASSSQTGDRNYGYTF.